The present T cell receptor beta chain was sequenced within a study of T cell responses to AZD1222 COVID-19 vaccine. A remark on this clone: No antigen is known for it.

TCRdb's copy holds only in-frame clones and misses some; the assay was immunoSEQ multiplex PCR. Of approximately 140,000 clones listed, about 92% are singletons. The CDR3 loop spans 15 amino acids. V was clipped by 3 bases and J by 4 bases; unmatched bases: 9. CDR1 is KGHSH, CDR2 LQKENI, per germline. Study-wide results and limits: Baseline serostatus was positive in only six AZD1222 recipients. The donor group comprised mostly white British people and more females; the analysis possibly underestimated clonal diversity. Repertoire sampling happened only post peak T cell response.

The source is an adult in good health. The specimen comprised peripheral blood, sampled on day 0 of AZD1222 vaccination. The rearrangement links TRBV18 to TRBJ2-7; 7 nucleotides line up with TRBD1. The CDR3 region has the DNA TGTGCCAGCTCACCGGCCAGGGGGAATTTGTACGAGCAGTACTTC. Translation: CASSPARGNLYEQYF. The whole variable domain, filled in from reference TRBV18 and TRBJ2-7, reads NAGVMQNPRHLVRRRGQEARLRCSPMKGHSHVYWYRQLPEEGLKFMVYLQKENIIDESGMPKERFSAEFPKEGPSILRIQQVVRGDSAAYFCASSPARGNLYEQYFGPGTRLTVT.